One sample yielded the 5 T cell receptor beta chains listed below, sequenced in a study of blood T cell repertoires in COVID-19. This table comes from immunoSEQ multiplex PCR, and its TCRdb copy is limited to in-frame clones, with some not included. Of 180,000 or so clones detected, about 70% appear once; the ten largest clones hold roughly 9.4%. Specimen: peripheral blood. The receptors stem from a woman in her fifties or sixties with active or convalescent COVID-19.

This sequence joins TRBV7-8 and TRBJ2-5, with TRBD2 identical over 8 bases. The CDR3 has 16 amino acids. Germline V gives CDR1 SGHVS, CDR2 FQNEAQ. The V segment lost 3 bases and the J segment 8 bases; nucleotides outside the gene matches: 14. Here the CDR3 reads CASSFTPGGLGETQYF. As DNA, the CDR3 is TGTGCCAGCAGCTTCACCCCCGGGGGACTAGGCGAAACCCAGTACTTC.

V is TRBV7-9 and J is TRBJ2-5; 8 bases align to TRBD2. There are 14 residues in the CDR3. V trimming: 5 bases; J trimming: 5 bases; junction bases outside the gene matches: 7. Germline V gives CDR1 SEHNR, CDR2 FQNEAQ (reference sequence). The CDR3 region is CASSPVTGGETQYF. DNA for the CDR3: TGTGCCAGCAGCCCCGTCACGGGGGGGGAGACCCAGTACTTC. Full variable domain (outside the CDR3, taken from reference TRBV7-9 and TRBJ2-5): DTGVSQNPRHKITKRGQNVTFRCDPISEHNRLYWYRQTLGQGPEFLTYFQNEAQLEKSRLLSDRFSAERPKGSFSTLEIQRTEQGDSAMYLCASSPVTGGETQYFGPGTRLLVL.

The gene calls are TRBV12-3 or TRBV12-4 and TRBJ1-2; possibly TRBD1 for D (5 bases). This CDR3 contains 12 residues. V dropped 5 bases and J dropped 3 bases, with 7 bases sitting between them. CDR3 in DNA: TGTGCCAGCAGTCCAGGGCACTATGGCTACACCTTC. This gives the protein CASSPGHYGYTF.

The sample holds one count of this clone. V usage is TRBV18 and J usage is TRBJ1-5, with D possibly being TRBD1 (6 bases). Germline V gives CDR1 KGHSH, CDR2 LQKENI. This CDR3 has 16 amino acids. Trimming took 3 bases from V and 0 from J, leaving 12 bases between them. The CDR3 loop reads CASSPDSLYSNQPQHF. As DNA, the CDR3 is TGTGCCAGCTCACCGGACAGCTTATATAGCAATCAGCCCCAGCATTTT.

The chain uses TRBV6-5 and TRBJ1-6; D might be TRBD1 (6 bases). The germline V gene encodes CDR1 MNHEY and CDR2 SVGAGI. CDR3 length equals 14 residues. The germline V and J ends were trimmed by 6 bases and 6 bases, with 12 bases remaining between them. The CDR3 DNA follows: TGTGCCAGCAGGCTGACAGGCCCTAATTCACCCCTCCACTTT. Protein: CASRLTGPNSPLHF.